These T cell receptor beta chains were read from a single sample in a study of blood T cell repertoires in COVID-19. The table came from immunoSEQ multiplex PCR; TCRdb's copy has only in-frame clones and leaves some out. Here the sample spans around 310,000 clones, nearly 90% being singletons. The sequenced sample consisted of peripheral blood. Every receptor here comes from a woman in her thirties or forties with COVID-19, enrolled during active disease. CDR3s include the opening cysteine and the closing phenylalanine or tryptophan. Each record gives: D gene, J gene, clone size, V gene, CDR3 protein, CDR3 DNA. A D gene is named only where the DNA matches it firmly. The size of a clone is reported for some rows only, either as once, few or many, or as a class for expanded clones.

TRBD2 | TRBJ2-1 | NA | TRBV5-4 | CASSLMTSGNSEQFF | TGTGCCAGCAGCTTGATGACTAGCGGGAATTCTGAGCAGTTCTTC
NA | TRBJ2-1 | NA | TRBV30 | CAWNPGGQLINEQFF | TGTGCCTGGAATCCCGGGGGACAGCTGATCAATGAGCAGTTCTTC
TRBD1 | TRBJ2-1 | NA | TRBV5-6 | CASSLNPTGYNEQFF | TGTGCCAGCAGCTTGAATCCGACAGGGTACAATGAGCAGTTCTTC
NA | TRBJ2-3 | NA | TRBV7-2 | CASSPRGPSDTQYF | TGTGCCAGCAGCCCGCGGGGGCCCTCAGATACGCAGTATTTT
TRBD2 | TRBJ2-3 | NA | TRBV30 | CAWQEERDNTDTQYF | TGTGCCTGGCAGGAGGAGCGGGATAACACAGATACGCAGTATTTT
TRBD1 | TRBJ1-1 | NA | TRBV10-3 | CAIMVGQGLNTEAFF | TGTGCCATCATGGTAGGACAGGGGCTGAACACTGAAGCTTTCTTT
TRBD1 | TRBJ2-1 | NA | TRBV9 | CASSVGDRVFDNEQFF | TGTGCCAGCAGCGTAGGTGACAGGGTTTTTGACAATGAGCAGTTCTTC
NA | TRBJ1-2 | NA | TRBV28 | CASSLYRPGRVGGYGYTF | TGTGCCAGCAGTTTATACCGGCCAGGGAGGGTGGGAGGCTATGGCTACACCTTC
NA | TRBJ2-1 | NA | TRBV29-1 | CSVEDRSRDSSYNEQFF | TGCAGCGTTGAAGACCGTTCGAGAGATTCCTCCTACAATGAGCAGTTCTTC
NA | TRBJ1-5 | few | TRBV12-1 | CASSADTGSGWSNQPQHF | TGTGCCAGCAGCGCCGATACAGGGTCGGGCTGGAGCAATCAGCCCCAGCATTTT
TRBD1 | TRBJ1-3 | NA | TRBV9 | CASSTTGDSGNTIYF | TGTGCCAGCAGCACTACAGGGGACTCTGGAAACACCATATATTTT
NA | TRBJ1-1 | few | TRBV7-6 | CASSLAGALGTEAFF | TGTGCCAGCAGCTTAGCAGGGGCGCTGGGGACTGAAGCTTTCTTT
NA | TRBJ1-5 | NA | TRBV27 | CASSLGGARNQPQHF | TGTGCCAGCAGTTTAGGGGGCGCGCGCAATCAGCCCCAGCATTTT
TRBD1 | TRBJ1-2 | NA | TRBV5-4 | CASSLPGTAINYGYTF | TGTGCCAGCAGCTTGCCCGGGACAGCGATTAACTATGGCTACACCTTC
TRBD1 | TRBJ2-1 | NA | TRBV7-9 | CASSLVGGVNRGHYNEQFF | TGTGCCAGCAGCTTAGTCGGAGGTGTGAACAGGGGACACTACAATGAGCAGTTCTTC
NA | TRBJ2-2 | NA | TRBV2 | CASSEAGARGTGELFF | TGTGCCAGCAGTGAAGCGGGGGCCAGGGGCACCGGGGAGCTGTTTTTT
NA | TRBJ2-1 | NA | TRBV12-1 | CASSFLAGVLYNEQFF | TGTGCCAGCAGCTTTTTAGCGGGAGTACTCTACAATGAGCAGTTCTTC
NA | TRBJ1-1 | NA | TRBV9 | CASSVGSGELAFF | TGTGCCAGCAGCGTAGGGTCGGGGGAATTGGCTTTCTTT
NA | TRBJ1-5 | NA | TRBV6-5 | CASSKRGGDQPQHF | TGTGCCAGCAGCAAGAGGGGAGGGGATCAGCCCCAGCATTTT
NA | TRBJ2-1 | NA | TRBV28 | CASSSLGQPSSYNEQFF | TGTGCCAGCAGTTCCCTTGGACAGCCAAGCTCCTACAATGAGCAGTTCTTC
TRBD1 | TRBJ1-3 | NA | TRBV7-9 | CASSSQGRGPAGNTIYF | TGTGCCAGCAGCTCCCAGGGTAGGGGGCCTGCCGGAAACACCATATATTTT
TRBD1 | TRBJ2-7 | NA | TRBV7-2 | CASKRQGSYEQYF | TGTGCCAGCAAGAGACAGGGGTCCTACGAGCAGTACTTC
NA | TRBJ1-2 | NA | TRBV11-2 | CASSLADWTDLYGYTF | TGTGCCAGCAGCTTAGCAGACTGGACTGACCTTTATGGCTACACCTTC
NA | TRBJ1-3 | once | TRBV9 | CASSTLGGSGNTIYF | TGTGCCAGCAGCACCCTCGGCGGATCGGGAAACACCATATATTTT
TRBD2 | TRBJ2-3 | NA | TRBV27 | CASIARASGRDTQYF | TGTGCCAGCATCGCGCGGGCTAGCGGGAGAGATACGCAGTATTTT
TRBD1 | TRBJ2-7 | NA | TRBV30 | CAWITGAYEQYF | TGTGCCTGGATCACAGGGGCCTACGAGCAGTACTTC
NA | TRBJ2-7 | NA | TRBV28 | CASSRAIYEQYF | TGTGCCAGCAGTCGAGCCATTTACGAGCAGTACTTC
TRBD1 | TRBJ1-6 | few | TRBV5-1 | CASSLAGQGLSPLHF | TGCGCCAGCAGCTTGGCCGGACAGGGGCTCTCACCCCTCCACTTT
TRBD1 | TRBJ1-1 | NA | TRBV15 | CATQGFRGTEAFF | TGTGCCACACAGGGGTTTAGAGGCACTGAAGCTTTCTTT
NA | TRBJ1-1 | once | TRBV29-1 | CSLSKGAAVNGEAFF | TGCAGCCTTAGTAAAGGAGCTGCAGTCAACGGTGAAGCTTTCTTT
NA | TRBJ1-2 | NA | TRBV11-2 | CASSLGEYGYTF | TGTGCCAGCAGCCTAGGCGAGTATGGCTACACCTTC
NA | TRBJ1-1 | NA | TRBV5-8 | CASSLFRGAMRNTEAFF | TGTGCCAGCAGCTTGTTTCGGGGGGCAATGAGAAACACTGAAGCTTTCTTT
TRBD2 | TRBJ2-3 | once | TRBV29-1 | CSAREYTSTDTQYF | TGCAGCGCGCGGGAGTATACTAGCACAGATACGCAGTATTTT
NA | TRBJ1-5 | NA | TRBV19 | CASSSRQPNQPQHF | TGTGCCAGTAGTTCGCGACAGCCCAATCAGCCCCAGCATTTT
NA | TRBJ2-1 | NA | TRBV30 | CAWTTGVGEQFF | TGTGCCTGGACCACGGGTGTCGGTGAGCAGTTCTTC
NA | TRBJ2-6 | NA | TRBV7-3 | CASSLPGKAGANVLTF | TGTGCCAGCAGCTTACCAGGGAAGGCTGGGGCCAACGTCCTGACTTTC
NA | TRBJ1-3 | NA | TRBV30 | CAWSMDRRSGNTIYF | TGTGCCTGGAGTATGGACAGACGCTCTGGAAACACCATATATTTT
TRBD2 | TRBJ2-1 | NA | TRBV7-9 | CASSSPWTSGGFSYNEQFF | TGTGCCAGCAGCTCGCCTTGGACTAGCGGGGGGTTTTCCTACAATGAGCAGTTCTTC
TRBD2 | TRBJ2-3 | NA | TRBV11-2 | CASSPRFAGESTDTQYF | TGTGCCAGCAGCCCCCGGTTTGCGGGAGAGTCCACAGATACGCAGTATTTT
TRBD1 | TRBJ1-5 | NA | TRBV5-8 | CASSTWTGVGQPQHF | TGTGCCAGCAGCACATGGACAGGAGTGGGTCAGCCCCAGCATTTT
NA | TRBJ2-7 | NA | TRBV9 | CASSPSVTGAYEQYF | TGTGCCAGCAGCCCCTCCGTGACAGGCGCCTACGAGCAGTACTTC
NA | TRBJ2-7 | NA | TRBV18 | CASSEGLSYEQYF | TGTGCCAGCTCTGAGGGCCTCTCCTACGAGCAGTACTTC
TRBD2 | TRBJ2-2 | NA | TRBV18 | CASSLSSGTHTGELFF | TGTGCCAGCTCCCTCTCTAGCGGGACTCACACCGGGGAGCTGTTTTTT
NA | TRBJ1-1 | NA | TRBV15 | CATSRDPAGEAFF | TGTGCCACCAGCAGAGATCCGGCAGGTGAAGCTTTCTTT
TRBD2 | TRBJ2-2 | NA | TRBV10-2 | CASSGLATGELFF | TGCGCCAGCAGTGGACTAGCGACCGGGGAGCTGTTTTTT
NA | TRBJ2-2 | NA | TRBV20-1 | CSASARGNTGELFF | TGCAGTGCTAGTGCCAGGGGAAACACCGGGGAGCTGTTTTTT
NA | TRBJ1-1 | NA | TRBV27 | CASSSGGNTEAFF | TGTGCCAGCAGTTCGGGCGGGAACACTGAGGCTTTCTTT
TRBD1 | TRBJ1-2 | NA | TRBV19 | CASSIAGTGKGYTF | TGTGCCAGTAGTATAGCCGGGACAGGGAAGGGCTACACCTTC
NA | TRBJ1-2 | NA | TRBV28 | CASSPPANYGYTF | TGTGCCAGCAGTCCACCGGCTAACTATGGCTACACCTTC
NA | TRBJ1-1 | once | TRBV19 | CASSILDRNTEAFF | TGTGCCAGTAGTATTTTGGACAGGAACACTGAAGCTTTCTTT
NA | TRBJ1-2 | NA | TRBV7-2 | CASSLDTVTYGYTF | TGTGCCAGCAGCTTAGATACAGTTACTTATGGCTACACCTTC
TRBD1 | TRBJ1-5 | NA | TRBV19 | CASSLMDRGKNQPQHF | TGTGCCAGTAGTCTAATGGACAGGGGAAAAAATCAGCCCCAGCATTTT
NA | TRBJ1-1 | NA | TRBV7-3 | CASSAGGINTEAFF | TGTGCCAGCAGCGCCGGGGGAATAAACACTGAAGCTTTCTTT
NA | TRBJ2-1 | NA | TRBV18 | CASSPQGPGYNEQFF | TGTGCCAGCTCACCTCAGGGGCCCGGCTACAATGAGCAGTTCTTC
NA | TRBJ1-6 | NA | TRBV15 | CATSRTFGDSLGDRSPLHF | TGTGCCACCAGCAGAACCTTCGGGGACTCATTGGGGGATCGGTCACCCCTCCACTTT
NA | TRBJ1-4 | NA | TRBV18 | CASSPDQQGHEKLFF | TGTGCCAGCTCACCAGATCAACAGGGTCATGAAAAACTGTTTTTT
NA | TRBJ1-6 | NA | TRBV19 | CASGYVQSSYNSPLHF | TGTGCCAGTGGATACGTACAGAGCTCCTATAATTCACCCCTCCACTTT
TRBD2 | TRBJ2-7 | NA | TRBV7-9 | CASSGGLAGGPSGYEQYF | TGTGCCAGCAGCGGAGGACTAGCGGGAGGGCCTAGCGGTTACGAGCAGTACTTC
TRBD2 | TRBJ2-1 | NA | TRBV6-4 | CASSDSGSGRGEQFF | TGTGCCAGCAGTGACTCAGGAAGCGGGAGGGGTGAGCAGTTCTTC